Below, 16 T cell receptor beta chains from the same sample are listed, as sequenced in a study of blood T cell repertoires in COVID-19. Measured with immunoSEQ multiplex PCR; TCRdb has only the in-frame clones, and not every one. The data show tens of thousands of clones, with approximately 82% seen just once and approximately 45% held by the top ten. Input material: peripheral blood. The receptors come from a woman aged 80 or over with active or convalescent COVID-19.

V usage is TRBV2 and J usage is TRBJ1-6, with D maybe TRBD1 (6 bases). Looked up from germline, CDR1 is SNHLY and CDR2 is FYNNEI. The CDR3 runs to 14 residues. Trimming took off 6 bases at V and 7 bases at J, with 13 bases between the two ends. The CDR3 sequence: CASRLRGANSPLHF. As DNA, the CDR3 is TGTGCCAGCAGGCTCCGGGGGGCGAATTCACCCCTCCACTTT.

The V and J genes are TRBV11-3 and TRBJ2-1, with D perhaps matching TRBD1 (6 bases). The V end was cut by 5 bases, the J end by 0 bases, with 11 bases between. Germline CDR1 is SGHNT and CDR2 is YENEEA. This CDR3 spans 15 amino acids. The CDR3 here is CASSPGQYSYNEQFF. CDR3 DNA sequence: TGTGCCAGCAGCCCAGGACAGTACTCCTACAATGAGCAGTTCTTC. The full variable domain, completed using reference TRBV11-3 and TRBJ2-1, is EAGVVQSPRYKIIEKKQPVAFWCNPISGHNTLYWYLQNLGQGPELLIRYENEEAVDDSQLPKDRFSAERLKGVDSTLKIQPAELGDSAVYLCASSPGQYSYNEQFFGPGTRLTVL.

The CDR3, as DNA: TGTGCCAGCGCAGGAGTGCGTTGGGGACAGGGATCCCCTGGCTACACCTTC. This sequence encodes CASAGVRWGQGSPGYTF. This sequence joins TRBV28 and TRBJ1-2; TRBD1 aligns across 9 bases. V was pared by 8 bases and J by 7 bases, with 20 bases of the junction left unmatched. The CDR3 spans 17 residues. CDR1 MDHEN and CDR2 SYDVKM come from the germline V gene.

V is TRBV7-9 and J is TRBJ1-4; 10 bases fit TRBD1. Germline-derived CDR1 and CDR2 are SEHNR and FQNEAQ (reference sequence). The V gene end was trimmed by 5 bases and the J gene end by 5 bases; junction bases not matched to a gene: 5. The length of the CDR3 is 15 residues. In DNA, the CDR3 is TGTGCCAGCAGCCGGGACAGGGGAAAAAATGAAAAACTGTTTTTT. This codes for CASSRDRGKNEKLFF. Drawing the rest from reference TRBV7-9 and TRBJ1-4, the complete variable domain is DTGVSQNPRHKITKRGQNVTFRCDPISEHNRLYWYRQTLGQGPEFLTYFQNEAQLEKSRLLSDRFSAERPKGSFSTLEIQRTEQGDSAMYLCASSRDRGKNEKLFFGSGTQLSVL.

The chain has TRBV19 and TRBJ2-1, with unresolved D. V shed 8 bases and J shed 5 bases, with 7 bases lying between them. This CDR3 region has 11 residues. Germline V gene data show CDR1 as LNHDA and CDR2 as SQIVND (reference sequence). The CDR3 loop reads CASSRNNEQFF. The CDR3 bases are TGTGCCAGTTCCAGAAACAATGAGCAGTTCTTC.

This chain links TRBV2 with TRBJ1-1, with D tentatively TRBD1 (6 bases). Germline lookup yields CDR1 SNHLY and CDR2 FYNNEI. The V and J ends lost 6 bases and 3 bases respectively, with 14 bases between them. This CDR3 is 14 amino acids long. The chain's CDR3 is CASRPQGSYTEAFF. The CDR3 DNA is TGTGCCAGCAGGCCACAGGGATCGTACACTGAAGCTTTCTTT.

V gene TRBV6-1 combines with J gene TRBJ1-2; D is perhaps TRBD1 (6 bases). The germline V gene has CDR1 MNHNS and CDR2 SASEGT. V dropped 4 bases and J dropped 7 bases, with 31 bases sitting between them. The CDR3 is 19 residues long. CDR3 bases: TGTGCCAGCAGTGTGGTTCTCGGTAGGGGGACCTCAATCCATTTTGGCTACACCTTC. This encodes CASSVVLGRGTSIHFGYTF.

This clone was seen only a few times. This sequence joins TRBV18 and TRBJ1-1, with 7 bases that match TRBD1. The length of the CDR3 is 14 residues. Trimming took 3 bases from V and 0 from J; bases not matched to a gene: 1. Germline V gene data show CDR1 as KGHSH and CDR2 as LQKENI. The CDR3, as DNA: TGTGCCAGCTCACCGGGACAGATGAACACTGAAGCTTTCTTT. Translating gives CASSPGQMNTEAFF.

The V and J genes are TRBV7-2 and TRBJ2-1; maybe TRBD2 (6 bases). The CDR3 runs to 15 residues. CDR1 is SGHTA, CDR2 FQGNSA, per germline. V was trimmed by 2 bases and J by 2 bases, leaving 10 bases between them. In DNA form, the CDR3 reads TGTGCCAGCAGCTTAAGTCGGGAGCCCTACAATGAGCAGTTCTTC. Its translation is CASSLSREPYNEQFF.

The chain is built from TRBV4-2 and TRBJ2-7; D might be TRBD2 (5 bases). The CDR3 consists of 13 residues. Trimming pared 0 bases from V and 7 bases from J, leaving 10 bases between. In germline, CDR1 is LGHNA, CDR2 YNFKEQ. The CDR3 DNA is TGTGCCAGCAGCCAAGAAATTCGGAGGGAGCAGTACTTC. This codes for CASSQEIRREQYF.

The rearrangement joins TRBV2 to TRBJ1-5; 7 bases align to TRBD1. This CDR3 is 14 amino acids long. Germline trimming cut 7 bases from V and 1 base from J; bases unmatched to any gene: 4. Germline lookup yields CDR1 SNHLY and CDR2 FYNNEI. The CDR3 here is CASTETGSNQPQHF. CDR3 coding DNA: TGTGCCAGCACTGAGACAGGGAGCAATCAGCCCCAGCATTTT.

The chain employs TRBV7-8 and TRBJ1-2; no firm D call. Germline values: CDR1 SGHVS, CDR2 FQNEAQ. The CDR3 loop spans 16 amino acids. V lost 1 base and J lost 7, with 19 bases in between. For the CDR3, the DNA is TGTGCCAGCAGCTTAGGGATCGGGAACACCATGGGTGGCTACACCTTC. Translated, it gives CASSLGIGNTMGGYTF.

This chain links TRBV2 with TRBJ2-5, with D possibly TRBD1 on 5 matching bases. V was shortened by 8 bases and J by 4 bases, with 17 bases between the two germline ends. Germline assignment: CDR1 SNHLY and CDR2 FYNNEI. The CDR3 spans 14 residues. The CDR3 here is CASSPTGWGETQYF. The CDR3 coding sequence is TGTGCCAGCTCCCCTACAGGTTGGGGAGAGACCCAGTACTTC.

This clone has only one observation. This chain joins TRBV5-4 and TRBJ1-2, with TRBD1 matching 9 bases. Trimming cost V 3 bases and J 4 bases; bases outside gene matches: 13. The CDR3 is made up of 17 amino acids. Germline CDR1 and CDR2: SGHNT and YYREEE (reference sequence). The CDR3 DNA reads TGTGCCAGCAGCTCGGGCAATCCGGGACAGGGTTTCTATGGCTACACCTTC. Protein: CASSSGNPGQGFYGYTF. The full variable domain, with the rest looked up from reference TRBV5-4 and TRBJ1-2, is ETGVTQSPTHLIKTRGQQVTLRCSSQSGHNTVSWYQQALGQGPQFIFQYYREEENGRGNFPPRFSGLQFPNYSSELNVNALELDDSALYLCASSSGNPGQGFYGYTFGSGTRLTVV.

About this clone itself: The same CDR3 can be traced to other DNA sequences in this sample. The rearrangement links TRBV5-1 to TRBJ1-4, with TRBD1 identical over 8 bases. CDR3 size: 16 residues. Germline V gives CDR1 SGHRS, CDR2 YFSETQ. The V gene end was trimmed by 2 bases and the J gene end by 4 bases; junction bases not matched to a gene: 7. CDR3 loop: CASSFTGGAFNEKLFF. CDR3 nucleotides: TGCGCCAGCAGCTTCACAGGGGGTGCCTTTAATGAAAAACTGTTTTTT.

The chain carries TRBV10-3 and TRBJ2-7; possibly TRBD2 for D (6 bases). CDR1 and CDR2 (germline): ENHRY, SYGVKD. V shed 3 bases and J shed 2 bases, with 14 bases lying between them. The CDR3 contains 15 residues. CDR3 loop: CAISDTREPTYEQYF. The CDR3 nucleotides are TGTGCCATCAGTGATACCCGGGAGCCAACCTACGAGCAGTACTTC.